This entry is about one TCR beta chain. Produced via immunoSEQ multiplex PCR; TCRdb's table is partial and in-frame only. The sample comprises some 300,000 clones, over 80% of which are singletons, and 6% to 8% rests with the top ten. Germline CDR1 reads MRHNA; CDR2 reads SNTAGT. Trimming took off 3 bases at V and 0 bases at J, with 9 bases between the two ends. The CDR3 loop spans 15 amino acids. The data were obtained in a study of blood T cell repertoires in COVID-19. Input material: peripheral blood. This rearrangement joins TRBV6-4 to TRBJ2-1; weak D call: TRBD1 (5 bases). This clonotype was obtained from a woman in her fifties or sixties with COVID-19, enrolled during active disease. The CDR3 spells CASSEGQSSYNEQFF. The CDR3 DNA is TGTGCCAGCAGTGAAGGACAAAGCTCCTACAATGAGCAGTTCTTC.